This section outlines one TCR beta chain sequence together with its context. The antigen is undetermined. From the RACE reads, TCRdb called clonotypes with MiXCR, one entry per CDR3 protein. The repertoire includes about 260,000 distinct CDR3 sequences, about 9% of them detected once, and 2% to 2.5% sits in the top ten. Sample time point: pre-sensitization, week 0. The treatment here: therapeutic diphenylcyclopropenone sensitization with weekly scalp DPC. The sample is drawn from a study of human T cells and chemical hapten exposure. Study information: On the upper back, patch tests were applied with 0.01% DPC and read at 6 days.

The germline V and J ends were trimmed by 4 bases and 0 bases, with 13 bases remaining between them. Germline V gives CDR1 SGDLS, CDR2 YYNGEE. The CDR3 covers 15 residues. The study's findings and limits: TCRs exceeding a frequency of 1 in 1000 stayed unchanged under DPC sensitization.

The V gene is TRBV9, the J gene TRBJ1-2, with D tentatively TRBD1 (6 bases). The sequenced sample was whole blood, obtained in connection with sensitization to the hapten diphenylcyclopropenone (DPC). The receptor comes from a middle-aged woman with alopecia areata. Some clones in this sample may be carry-over from other donors' samples. CDR3 protein: CASSPGQFPNYGYTF. CDR3 nucleotide sequence: TGTGCCAGCAGCCCCGGACAGTTCCCTAACTATGGCTACACCTTC.